The entry below gives a single TCR beta chain sequence along with its context. The entry originates in a study of blood T cell repertoires in COVID-19. About the study: PBMCs, B-cell-depleted T cells, or T cells provided the cDNA or gDNA that made up the material.

Profiling relied on immunoSEQ multiplex PCR, and the TCRdb table lists in-frame clones only, not all of them. This table has 200,000 to 250,000 clones, 88% appearing once. The source is a woman aged 55-69 years with acute or convalescent COVID-19. Material: peripheral blood.

The CDR3 nucleotides read TGTGCCAGCAGCCAACGAGGACAGGGAATGGATACGCAGTATTTT. Encoded protein: CASSQRGQGMDTQYF. This rearrangement joins TRBV4-2 to TRBJ2-3; 8 bases fit TRBD1. Germline V gene lookup returns CDR1 LGHNA and CDR2 YNFKEQ. Unmatched junction bases numbered 7, after V lost 2 bases and J lost 6 bases. The CDR3 spans 15 residues.